This T cell receptor (beta chain) is from a study of CD8 T cells in Susac syndrome. With random hexamers, 0.5 to 1 ug RNA was reverse transcribed. Multiplex PCR with immunoSEQ amplified the TCR beta CDR3 across 54 Vbeta and 13 Jbeta. TCRdb used MiXCR to reprocess the immunoSEQ multiplex PCR reads, holding one entry per CDR3 protein. The sample consists of around 200,000 distinct CDR3 sequences, about 95% of them appearing once. As for this clonotype: What it binds is unknown.

TEMRA cells were FACS-enriched, while CD8+ and CD4+ T cells were negatively isolated. The CDR3 extends over 15 amino acids. CDR1 is LGHDT, CDR2 YNNKEL, per germline (reference sequence). Trimming removed 0 bases from V and 0 bases from J, with 6 bases in between. Study outcomes and limitations: The authors acknowledged that their TCR sequencing and HLA analysis involved a relatively small number of individuals.

The chain couples TRBV3-1 to TRBJ2-1; D uncertain. Sequencing was done on a sample of CD4+ T cells from PBMCs. The origin of this receptor is a human donor in good health. The DNA for the CDR3 is TGTGCCAGCAGCCAAGAGACTCACTCCTACAATGAGCAGTTCTTC. It is translated as CASSQETHSYNEQFF.